This entry lists 6 T cell receptor beta chains sequenced from one sample in a study of cytomegalovirus exposure and HLA in healthy donors. PCR employed 60 Vbeta and 13 Jbeta primers. Data came from immunoSEQ multiplex PCR; TCRdb stores just in-frame clones and leaves some out. The sample has over 130,000 clones; approximately 79% are singletons. The sample taken for sequencing was PBMCs. The receptors derive from a man aged 50 to 59 in good health and CMV-seropositive.

The rearrangement joins TRBV5-1 to TRBJ1-4; D gene unclear. Germline V gene sequence: CDR1 SGHRS, CDR2 YFSETQ. V lost 4 bases and J 8 bases, leaving 15 bases between the germline ends. The length of the CDR3 is 14 residues. CDR3 sequence (DNA): TGCGCCAGCAGCCCTAGTCGCCAGTACGAAAAACTGTTTTTT. Residues: CASSPSRQYEKLFF.

This rearrangement joins TRBV27 to TRBJ2-1; D ambiguous. V was clipped by 6 bases and J by 4 bases, with 16 bases between them. Germline CDR1 reads MNHEY; CDR2 reads SMNVEV (reference sequence). CDR3 length: 15 residues. Written as DNA, the CDR3 is TGTGCCAGCAGATCGGTCCAAAGCCCTTACAATGAGCAGTTCTTC. Translating gives CASRSVQSPYNEQFF.

The gene calls are TRBV5-4 and TRBJ1-5; no definite D call. The CDR3 extends over 13 amino acids. The germline V and J ends were trimmed by 3 bases and 0 bases, with 4 bases remaining between them. CDR1 and CDR2 from the germline V gene are SGHNT and YYREEE (reference sequence). The CDR3 DNA reads TGTGCCAGCAGCTATAATAGCAATCAGCCCCAGCATTTT. Its protein product is CASSYNSNQPQHF. Using reference TRBV5-4 and TRBJ1-5 for the parts outside the CDR3, the full variable domain is ETGVTQSPTHLIKTRGQQVTLRCSSQSGHNTVSWYQQALGQGPQFIFQYYREEENGRGNFPPRFSGLQFPNYSSELNVNALELDDSALYLCASSYNSNQPQHFGDGTRLSIL.

The sample holds one count of this clone. The gene calls are TRBV19 and TRBJ2-3; 8 nucleotides match TRBD1. V was clipped by 5 bases and J by 4 bases; unmatched bases: 8. Germline V gives CDR1 LNHDA, CDR2 SQIVND (reference sequence). The CDR3 loop spans 15 amino acids. The CDR3 DNA reads as TGTGCCAGTAGTTCAGGGGGCGCGCGGGCAGATACGCAGTATTTT. Its protein is CASSSGGARADTQYF. The whole variable domain, filled in from reference TRBV19 and TRBJ2-3, reads DGGITQSPKYLFRKEGQNVTLSCEQNLNHDAMYWYRQDPGQGLRLIYYSQIVNDFQKGDIAEGYSVSREKKESFPLTVTSAQKNPTAFYLCASSSGGARADTQYFGPGTRLTVL.

The J gene is TRBJ2-1, the V gene TRBV5-6; TRBD1 aligns across 9 bases. Losses at the gene ends were 0 bases for V and 12 bases for J; bases not matched to a gene: 10. The CDR3 is 15 amino acids. Germline CDR1 SGHDT, CDR2 YYEEEE. The CDR3 here is CASSLGQGVGRGQFF. The CDR3 DNA follows: TGTGCCAGCAGCTTGGGACAGGGGGTGGGTAGAGGGCAGTTCTTC. The entire variable domain, with the rest obtained from reference TRBV5-6 and TRBJ2-1, is as follows: DAGVTQSPTHLIKTRGQQVTLRCSPKSGHDTVSWYQQALGQGPQFIFQYYEEEERQRGNFPDRFSGHQFPNYSSELNVNALLLGDSALYLCASSLGQGVGRGQFFGPGTRLTVL.

The V and J genes are TRBV28 and TRBJ2-1; weak D call: TRBD1 (6 bases). The length of the CDR3 is 13 residues. CDR1 MDHEN and CDR2 SYDVKM come from the germline V gene. The V and J ends lost 5 bases and 4 bases respectively, with 9 bases between them. The CDR3, as DNA: TGTGCCAGCAGTGCGACAGGTTACAATGAGCAGTTCTTC. Amino acid sequence: CASSATGYNEQFF.